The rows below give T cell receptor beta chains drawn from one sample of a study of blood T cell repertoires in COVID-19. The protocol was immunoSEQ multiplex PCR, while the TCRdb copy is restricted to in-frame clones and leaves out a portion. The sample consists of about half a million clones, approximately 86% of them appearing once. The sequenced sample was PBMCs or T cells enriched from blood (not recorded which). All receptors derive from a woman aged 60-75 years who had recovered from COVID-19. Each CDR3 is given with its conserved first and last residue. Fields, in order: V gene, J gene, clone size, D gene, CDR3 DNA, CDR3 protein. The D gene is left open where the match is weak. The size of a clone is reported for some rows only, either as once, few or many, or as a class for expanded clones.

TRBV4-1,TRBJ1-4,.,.,TGCGCCAGCAGCCCCCCTGCAGGGGCCCCTTGGGAAAAACTGTTTTTT,CASSPPAGAPWEKLFF
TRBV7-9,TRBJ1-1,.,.,TGTGCCAGCACCCGGACAGAAGAAGCTTTCTTT,CASTRTEEAFF
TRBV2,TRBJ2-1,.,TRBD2,TGTGCCAGCAGAGTGAATAGCGGGGGGGCGGGTGAGCAGTTCTTC,CASRVNSGGAGEQFF
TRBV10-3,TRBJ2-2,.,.,TGTGCCATCAGATCCCAGGGGCAGAGCCTAGGACGTAACACCGGGGAGCTGTTTTTT,CAIRSQGQSLGRNTGELFF
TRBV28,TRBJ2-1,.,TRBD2,TGTGCCAGCAGAATATCCGGGACTAGCGGGGGGGCCAGTAATGAGCAGTTCTTC,CASRISGTSGGASNEQFF
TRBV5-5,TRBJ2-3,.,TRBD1,TGTGCCAGCAGGCATCCCGGGACAGCCCAAGATACGCAGTATTTT,CASRHPGTAQDTQYF
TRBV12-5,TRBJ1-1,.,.,TGTGCTAGTGGCCTTGACGGGGTCGGTGGCACTGAAGCTTTCTTT,CASGLDGVGGTEAFF
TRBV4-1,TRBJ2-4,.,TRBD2,TGCGCCAGCAGCCAAGAAACGGTAGCGGGGAACCTAGCCAAAAACATTCAGTACTTC,CASSQETVAGNLAKNIQYF
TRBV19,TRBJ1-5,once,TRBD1,TGTGCCAGTAGTACAGGGGGCGACGGCAATCAGCCCCAGCATTTT,CASSTGGDGNQPQHF
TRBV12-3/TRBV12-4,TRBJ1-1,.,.,TGTGCCAGCAGTTTGAATGGCCGCACTGAAGCTTTCTTT,CASSLNGRTEAFF
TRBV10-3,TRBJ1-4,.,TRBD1,TGTGCCACCCAGTCGGACAGGGGGTCGCTCGAAAAACTGTTTTTT,CATQSDRGSLEKLFF
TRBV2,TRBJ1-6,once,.,TGTGCCAGCACCCTAGATCGGTGGGATTCACCCCTCCACTTT,CASTLDRWDSPLHF
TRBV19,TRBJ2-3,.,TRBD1,TGTGCCAGTAGCCCGGACAGGGCAGGTACAGATACGCAGTATTTT,CASSPDRAGTDTQYF
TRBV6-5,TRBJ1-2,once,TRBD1,TGTGCCAGCAGAGGAGGGACAGCTAACTATGGCTACACCTTC,CASRGGTANYGYTF
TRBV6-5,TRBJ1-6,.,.,TGTGCCAGCAGCCTCACACCGGCGGATTCACCCCTCCACTTT,CASSLTPADSPLHF
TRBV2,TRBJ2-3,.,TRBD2,TGTGCCAGCAGTGAAGCTTGGGCCAGGGCGGGGGGTACAGATACGCAGTATTTT,CASSEAWARAGGTDTQYF
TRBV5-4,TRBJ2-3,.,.,TGTGCCAGCAGCTTGGTGGCAACAACCTCTAGCACAGATACGCAGTATTTT,CASSLVATTSSTDTQYF
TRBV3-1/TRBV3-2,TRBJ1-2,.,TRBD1,TGTGCCAGCAGCCAACCAACAGGGGGAAACTATGGCTACACCTTC,CASSQPTGGNYGYTF
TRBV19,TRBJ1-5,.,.,TGTGCCAGTACAGGGCGTAGCAATCAGCCCCAGCATTTT,CASTGRSNQPQHF
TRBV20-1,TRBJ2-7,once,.,TGCAGTGCCTCCGGGACTGGCGAGCAGTACTTC,CSASGTGEQYF
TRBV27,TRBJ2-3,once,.,TGTGCCAGCAGTCCCGACGTCGGAGCAGATACGCAGTATTTT,CASSPDVGADTQYF
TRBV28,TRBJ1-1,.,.,TGTGCCGGAACTACAGGGATGGAGTCTGAAGCTTTCTTT,CAGTTGMESEAFF
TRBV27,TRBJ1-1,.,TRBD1,TGTGCCAGCAGTCCCATAGACAGGGCCGGTGAAGCTTTCTTT,CASSPIDRAGEAFF
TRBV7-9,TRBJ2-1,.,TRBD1,TGTGCCAGCAGCTTACTTGCAGGGGGCAAAAATGAGCAGTTCTTC,CASSLLAGGKNEQFF
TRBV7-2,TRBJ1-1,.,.,TGTGCCAGCAGTCGAACCGGGACACCTAATCTGAACACTGAAGCTTTCTTT,CASSRTGTPNLNTEAFF
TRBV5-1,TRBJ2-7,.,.,TGCGCCAGCAGCTTGGGGCGTTGGGCCGCGGGCCACGAGCAGTACTTC,CASSLGRWAAGHEQYF
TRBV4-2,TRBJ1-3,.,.,TGTGCCAGCAGCCAAGGACGAGGTCAAGGCTCTGGAAACACCATATATTTT,CASSQGRGQGSGNTIYF